This entry features one T cell receptor (beta chain) sequence. The data are from a study of blood T cell repertoires in COVID-19. Across the study: Collection of acute and convalescent COVID-19 samples took place in the United States, Italy and Spain. T cells, B-cell-depleted T cells, or PBMCs supplied cDNA or gDNA.

In the study's own analysis: Cell counts per sample came from amplifying reference gene primers. The protocol was immunoSEQ multiplex PCR, while the TCRdb copy is restricted to in-frame clones and leaves out a portion. V and J calls and clone size are copied from that table; D and trimming were computed from the DNA. The table lists approximately 140,000 clones, 70% to 90% of them singletons. This CDR3 comprises 14 residues. Trimming stripped 3 bases from V and 3 bases from J, with 12 bases between. Looked up from germline, CDR1 is LNHDA and CDR2 is SQIVND (reference sequence). This TCR was sampled from a man aged 55 to 70 with active or convalescent COVID-19. The specimen was peripheral blood. This sequence joins TRBV19 and TRBJ2-7, with D possibly being TRBD1 (6 bases). The CDR3 is CASSITGPSYEQYF. The CDR3 DNA sequence: TGTGCCAGTAGTATTACAGGGCCAAGCTACGAGCAGTACTTC.